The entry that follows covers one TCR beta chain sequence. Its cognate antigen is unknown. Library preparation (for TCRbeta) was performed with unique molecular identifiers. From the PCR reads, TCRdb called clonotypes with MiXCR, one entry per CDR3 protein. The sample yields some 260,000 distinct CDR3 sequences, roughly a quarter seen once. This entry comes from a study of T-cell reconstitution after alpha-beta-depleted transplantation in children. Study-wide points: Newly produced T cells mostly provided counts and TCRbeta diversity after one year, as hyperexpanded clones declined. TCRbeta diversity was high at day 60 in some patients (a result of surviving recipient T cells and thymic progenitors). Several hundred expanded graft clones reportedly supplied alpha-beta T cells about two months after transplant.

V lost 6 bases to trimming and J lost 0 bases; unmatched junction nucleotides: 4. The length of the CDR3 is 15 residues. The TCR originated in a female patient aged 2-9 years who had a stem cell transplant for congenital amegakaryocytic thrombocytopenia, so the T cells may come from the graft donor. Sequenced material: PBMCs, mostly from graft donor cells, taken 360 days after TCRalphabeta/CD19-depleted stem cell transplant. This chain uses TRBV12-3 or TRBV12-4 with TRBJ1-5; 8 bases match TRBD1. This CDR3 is CASRSGTGSNQPQHF. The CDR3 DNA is TGTGCCAGCAGATCCGGGACAGGTAGCAATCAGCCCCAGCATTTT.